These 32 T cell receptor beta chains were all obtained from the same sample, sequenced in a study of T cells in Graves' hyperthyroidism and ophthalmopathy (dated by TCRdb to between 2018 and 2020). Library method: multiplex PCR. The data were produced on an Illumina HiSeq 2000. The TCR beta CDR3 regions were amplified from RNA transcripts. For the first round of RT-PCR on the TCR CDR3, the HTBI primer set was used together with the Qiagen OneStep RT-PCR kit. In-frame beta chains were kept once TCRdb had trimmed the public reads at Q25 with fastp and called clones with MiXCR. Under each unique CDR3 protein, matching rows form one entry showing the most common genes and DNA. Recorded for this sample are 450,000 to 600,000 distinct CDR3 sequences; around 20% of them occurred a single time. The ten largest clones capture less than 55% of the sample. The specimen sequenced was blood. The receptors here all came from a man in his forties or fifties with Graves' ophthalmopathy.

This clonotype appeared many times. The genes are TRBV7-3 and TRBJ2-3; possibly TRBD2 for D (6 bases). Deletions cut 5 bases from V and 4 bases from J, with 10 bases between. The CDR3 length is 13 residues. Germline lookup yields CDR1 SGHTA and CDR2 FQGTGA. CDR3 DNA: TGTGCCAGCAGCCGCGGGGTTTCAGATACGCAGTATTTT. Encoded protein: CASSRGVSDTQYF.

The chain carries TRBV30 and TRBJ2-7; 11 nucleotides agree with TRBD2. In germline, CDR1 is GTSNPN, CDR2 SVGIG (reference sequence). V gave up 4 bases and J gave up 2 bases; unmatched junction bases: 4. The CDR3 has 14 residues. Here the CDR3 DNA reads TGTGCCTGGAACGGACTAGCGGGTCCCTACGAGCAGTACTTC. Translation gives CAWNGLAGPYEQYF.

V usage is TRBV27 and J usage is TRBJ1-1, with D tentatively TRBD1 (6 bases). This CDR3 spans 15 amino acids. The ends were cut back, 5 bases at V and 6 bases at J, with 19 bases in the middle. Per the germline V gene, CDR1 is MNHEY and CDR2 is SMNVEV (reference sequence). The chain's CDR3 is CASSPRGGAGSEAFF. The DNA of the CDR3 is TGTGCCAGCAGTCCCCGGGGGGGGGCGGGCTCTGAAGCTTTCTTT.

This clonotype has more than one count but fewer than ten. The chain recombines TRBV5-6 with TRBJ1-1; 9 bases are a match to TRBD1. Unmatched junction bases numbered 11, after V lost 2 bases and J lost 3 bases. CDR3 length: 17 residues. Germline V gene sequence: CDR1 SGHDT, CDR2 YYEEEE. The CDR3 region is CASSFGLTGGEDTEAFF. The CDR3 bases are TGTGCCAGCAGCTTTGGATTAACAGGGGGCGAGGACACTGAAGCTTTCTTT.

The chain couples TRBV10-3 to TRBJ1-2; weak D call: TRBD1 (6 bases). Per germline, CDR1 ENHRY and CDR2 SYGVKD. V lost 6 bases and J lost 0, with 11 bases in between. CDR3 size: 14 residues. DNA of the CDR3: TGTGCCATCAGGGACAGCAAAGCTAACTATGGCTACACCTTC. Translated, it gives CAIRDSKANYGYTF.

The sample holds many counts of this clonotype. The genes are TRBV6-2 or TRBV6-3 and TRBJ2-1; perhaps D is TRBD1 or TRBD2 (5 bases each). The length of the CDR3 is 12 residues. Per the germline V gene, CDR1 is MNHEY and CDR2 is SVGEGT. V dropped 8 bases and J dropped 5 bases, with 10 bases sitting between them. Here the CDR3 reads CASRDPDNEQFF. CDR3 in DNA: TGTGCCAGCCGGGACCCCGACAATGAGCAGTTCTTC.

In nucleotides, the CDR3 is TGTGCCAGCAGTGGGGACAGGACCTCTCCCGTGCCCCTCCACTTT. Protein sequence: CASSGDRTSPVPLHF. This chain uses TRBV2 with TRBJ1-6; 8 nucleotides agree with TRBD1. V lost 4 bases, J lost 13 bases, and 12 bases stayed unmatched. There are 15 residues in the CDR3. Germline V gives CDR1 SNHLY, CDR2 FYNNEI.

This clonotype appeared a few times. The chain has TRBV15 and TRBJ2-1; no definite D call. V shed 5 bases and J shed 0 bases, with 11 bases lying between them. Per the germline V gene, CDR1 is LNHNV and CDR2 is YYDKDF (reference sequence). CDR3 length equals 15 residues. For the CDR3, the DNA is TGTGCCACCAGCCCAGGACGGAGCTCCTACAATGAGCAGTTCTTC. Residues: CATSPGRSSYNEQFF.

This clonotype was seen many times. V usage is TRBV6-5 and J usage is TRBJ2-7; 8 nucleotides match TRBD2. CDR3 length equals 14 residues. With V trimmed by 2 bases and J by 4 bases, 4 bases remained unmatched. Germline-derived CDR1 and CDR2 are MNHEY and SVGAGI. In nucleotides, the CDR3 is TGTGCCAGCAGTTACCGTCCGGGGGGGTACGAGCAGTACTTC. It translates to CASSYRPGGYEQYF.

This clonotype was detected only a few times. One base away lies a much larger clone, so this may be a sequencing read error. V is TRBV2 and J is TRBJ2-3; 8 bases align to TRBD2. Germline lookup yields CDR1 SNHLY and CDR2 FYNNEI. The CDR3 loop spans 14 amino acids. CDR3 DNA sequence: TGTGTCAGCAGTTCGGGACTAGTGGCAGATACGCAGTATTTT. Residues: CVSSSGLVADTQYF.

The DNA for the CDR3 is TGCAGTGCTGAGCTAGCGCCCGCGACCTACGAGCAGTACTTC. Translating gives CSAELAPATYEQYF. J is TRBJ2-7 and V is TRBV20-1; the D gene is possibly TRBD2 (6 bases). The CDR3 has 14 amino acids. V was shortened by 5 bases and J by 2 bases, with 16 bases between the two germline ends. The germline V gene has CDR1 DFQATT and CDR2 SNEGSKA (reference sequence).

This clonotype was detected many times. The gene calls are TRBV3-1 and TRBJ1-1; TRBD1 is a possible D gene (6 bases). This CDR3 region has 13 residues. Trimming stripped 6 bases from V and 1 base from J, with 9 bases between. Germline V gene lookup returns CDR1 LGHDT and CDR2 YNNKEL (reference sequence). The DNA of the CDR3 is TGTGCCAGCAGGAAGGGACAGAACACTGAAGCTTTCTTT. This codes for CASRKGQNTEAFF.

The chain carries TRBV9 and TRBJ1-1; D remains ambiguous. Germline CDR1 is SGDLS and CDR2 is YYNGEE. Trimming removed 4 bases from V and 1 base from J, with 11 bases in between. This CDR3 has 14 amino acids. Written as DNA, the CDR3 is TGTGCCAGCAGCCCCCCGAAGGGGAACACTGAAGCTTTCTTT. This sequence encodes CASSPPKGNTEAFF.

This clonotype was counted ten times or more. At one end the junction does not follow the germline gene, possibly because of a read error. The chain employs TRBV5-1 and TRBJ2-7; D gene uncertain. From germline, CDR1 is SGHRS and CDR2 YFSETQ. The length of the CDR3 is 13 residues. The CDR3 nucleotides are TGTGCCAGCAGTTTGACCGGTTTGTACGAGCAGTACTTC. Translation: CASSLTGLYEQYF.

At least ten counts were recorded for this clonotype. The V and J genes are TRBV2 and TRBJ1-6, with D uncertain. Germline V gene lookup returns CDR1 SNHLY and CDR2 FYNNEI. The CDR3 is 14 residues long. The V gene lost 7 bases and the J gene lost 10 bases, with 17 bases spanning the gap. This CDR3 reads CASTEPPAGSPLHF. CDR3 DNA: TGTGCCAGCACTGAGCCCCCAGCCGGATCACCCCTCCACTTT.

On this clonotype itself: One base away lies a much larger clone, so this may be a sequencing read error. CDR3 amino acids: CASSLVQRNSEQYF. Written as DNA, the CDR3 is TGTGCCAGCAGCTTAGTGCAGCGGAACTCCGAGCAGTACTTC. The chain employs TRBV11-2 and TRBJ2-7; D may be TRBD2 (5 bases). Germline CDR1 is SGHAT and CDR2 is FQNNGV. The V gene lost 1 base and the J gene lost 6 bases, with 13 bases spanning the gap. The CDR3 has 14 residues.

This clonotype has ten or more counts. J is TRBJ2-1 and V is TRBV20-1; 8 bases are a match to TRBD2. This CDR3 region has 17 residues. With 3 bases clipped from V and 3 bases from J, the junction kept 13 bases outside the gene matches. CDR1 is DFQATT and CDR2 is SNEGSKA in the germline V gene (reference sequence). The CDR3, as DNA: TGCAGTGCTAGTAGGAGCGGGGGAACAGGTCGCTACAATGAGCAGTTCTTC. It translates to CSASRSGGTGRYNEQFF.

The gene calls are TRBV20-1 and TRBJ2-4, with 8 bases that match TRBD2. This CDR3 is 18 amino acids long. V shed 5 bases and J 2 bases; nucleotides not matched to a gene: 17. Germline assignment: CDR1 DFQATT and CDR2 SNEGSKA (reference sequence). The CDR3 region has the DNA TGCAGTGCTGGAGGGAGGGGCGGGGCTAGCGGGCCCAAAAACATTCAGTACTTC. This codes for CSAGGRGGASGPKNIQYF.

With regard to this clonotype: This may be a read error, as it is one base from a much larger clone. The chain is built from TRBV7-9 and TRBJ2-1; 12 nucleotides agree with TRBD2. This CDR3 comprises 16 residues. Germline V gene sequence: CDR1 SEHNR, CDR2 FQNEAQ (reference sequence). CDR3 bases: TGTGCCAGCGGCTTAGGGGTACTAGCGGGAGGCGGGGAGCAGTTCTTC. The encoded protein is CASGLGVLAGGGEQFF.

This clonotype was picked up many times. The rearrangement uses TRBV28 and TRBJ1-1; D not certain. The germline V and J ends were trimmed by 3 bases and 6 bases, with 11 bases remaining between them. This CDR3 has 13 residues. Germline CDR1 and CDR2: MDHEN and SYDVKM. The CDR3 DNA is TGTGCCAGCAGTTTGAGTCAAGGGCCTGAAGCTTTCTTT. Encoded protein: CASSLSQGPEAFF.

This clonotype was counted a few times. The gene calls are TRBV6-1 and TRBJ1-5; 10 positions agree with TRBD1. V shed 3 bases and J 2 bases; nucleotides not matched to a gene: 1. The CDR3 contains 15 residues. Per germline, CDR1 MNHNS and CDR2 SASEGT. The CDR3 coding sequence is TGTGCCAGCAGTGACGGGACAGGGGGCAATCAGCCCCAGCATTTT. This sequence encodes CASSDGTGGNQPQHF.

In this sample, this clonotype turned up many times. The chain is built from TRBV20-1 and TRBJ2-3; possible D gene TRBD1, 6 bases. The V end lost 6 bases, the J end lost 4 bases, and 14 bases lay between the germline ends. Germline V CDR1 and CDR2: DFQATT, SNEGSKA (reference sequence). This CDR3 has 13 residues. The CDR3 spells CSADLEGADTQYF. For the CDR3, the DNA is TGCAGTGCCGATCTCGAGGGGGCAGATACGCAGTATTTT.

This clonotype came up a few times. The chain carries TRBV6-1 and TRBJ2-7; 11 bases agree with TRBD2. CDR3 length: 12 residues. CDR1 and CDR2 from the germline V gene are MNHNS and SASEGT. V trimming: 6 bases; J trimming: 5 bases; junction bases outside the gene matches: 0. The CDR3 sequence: CASRTSGNEQYF. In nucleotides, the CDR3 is TGTGCCAGCAGGACTAGCGGGAACGAGCAGTACTTC.

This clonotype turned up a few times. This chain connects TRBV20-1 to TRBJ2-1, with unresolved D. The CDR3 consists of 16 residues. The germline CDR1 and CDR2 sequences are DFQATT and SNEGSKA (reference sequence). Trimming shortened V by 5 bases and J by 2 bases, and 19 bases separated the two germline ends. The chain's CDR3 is CSAGSQGRGTYNEQFF. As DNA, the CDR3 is TGCAGTGCTGGAAGCCAAGGGCGCGGCACCTACAATGAGCAGTTCTTC.

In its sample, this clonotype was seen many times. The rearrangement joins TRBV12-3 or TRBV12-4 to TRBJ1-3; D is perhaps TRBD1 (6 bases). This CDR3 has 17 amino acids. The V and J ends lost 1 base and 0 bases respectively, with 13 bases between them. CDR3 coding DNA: TGTGCCAGCAGTTTAGGGACAGAGGTATACTCTGGAAACACCATATATTTT. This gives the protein CASSLGTEVYSGNTIYF.

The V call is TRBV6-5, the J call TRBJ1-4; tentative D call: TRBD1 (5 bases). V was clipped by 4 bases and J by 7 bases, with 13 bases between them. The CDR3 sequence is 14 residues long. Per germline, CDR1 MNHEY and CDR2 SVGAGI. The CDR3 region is CASSSNRIFEKLFF. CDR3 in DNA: TGTGCCAGCAGTTCCAACAGGATTTTTGAAAAACTGTTTTTT.

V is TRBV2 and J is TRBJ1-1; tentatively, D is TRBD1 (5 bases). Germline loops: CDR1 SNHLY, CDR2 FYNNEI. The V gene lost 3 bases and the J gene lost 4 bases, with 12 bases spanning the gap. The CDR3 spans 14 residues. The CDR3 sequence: CASSELVGGTEAFF. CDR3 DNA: TGTGCCAGCAGTGAGCTGGTGGGGGGCACTGAAGCTTTCTTT.

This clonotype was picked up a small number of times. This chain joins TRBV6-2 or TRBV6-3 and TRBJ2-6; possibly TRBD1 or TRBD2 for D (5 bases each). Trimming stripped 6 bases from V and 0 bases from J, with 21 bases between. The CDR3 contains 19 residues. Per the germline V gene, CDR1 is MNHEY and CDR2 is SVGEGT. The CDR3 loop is CASSRRPGRLSSGANVLTF. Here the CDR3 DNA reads TGTGCCAGCAGCCGACGGCCGGGACGGCTATCCTCTGGGGCCAACGTCCTGACTTTC.

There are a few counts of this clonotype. CDR3 DNA sequence: TGTGCCAGCACAGGGTTCCACGAGCAGTACTTC. This sequence encodes CASTGFHEQYF. This sequence joins TRBV6-1 and TRBJ2-7, with a possible D match to TRBD1 (5 bases). The CDR3 has 11 residues. Germline loops: CDR1 MNHNS, CDR2 SASEGT. The V and J ends lost 7 bases and 5 bases respectively, with 9 bases between them.

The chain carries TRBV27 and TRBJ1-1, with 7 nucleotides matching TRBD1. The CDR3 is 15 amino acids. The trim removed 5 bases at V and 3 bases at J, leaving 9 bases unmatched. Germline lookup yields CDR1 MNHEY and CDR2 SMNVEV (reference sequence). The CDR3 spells CASSRLDRVDTEAFF. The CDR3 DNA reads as TGTGCCAGCAGTCGCCTCGACAGGGTGGACACTGAAGCTTTCTTT.

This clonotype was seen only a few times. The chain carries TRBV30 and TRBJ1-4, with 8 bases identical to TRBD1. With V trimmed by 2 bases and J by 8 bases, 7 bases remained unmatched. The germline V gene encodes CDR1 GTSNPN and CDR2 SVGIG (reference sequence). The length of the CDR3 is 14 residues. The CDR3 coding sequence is TGTGCCTGGAGTCCTGGACAGGGTCGGGAAAAACTGTTTTTT. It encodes CAWSPGQGREKLFF.

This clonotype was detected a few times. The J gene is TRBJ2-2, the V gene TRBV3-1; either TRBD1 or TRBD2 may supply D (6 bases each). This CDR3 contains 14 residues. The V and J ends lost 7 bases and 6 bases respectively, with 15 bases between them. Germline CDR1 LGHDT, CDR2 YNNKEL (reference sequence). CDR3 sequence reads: CASKGGGFPGELFF. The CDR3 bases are TGTGCCAGCAAGGGGGGCGGGTTCCCCGGGGAGCTGTTTTTT.